The TCR beta chain described here comes from a study of breast tumors, draining lymph nodes, adjacent tissues. Axillary draining lymph nodes of breast cancer patients supplied the node samples. After removal of 0 bases from V and 6 bases from J, the junction contained 4 bases not matched to a gene. Per germline, CDR1 SGHRS and CDR2 YFSETQ. This CDR3 spans 16 amino acids. In this sample, this clonotype turned up many times. Its antigen remains unknown. TCRdb recomputed calls from the multiplex PCR reads with MiXCR, one row per CDR3 protein. The profile shows around 140,000 distinct CDR3 sequences, approximately 20% of them singletons. Findings and caveats of the study: Tumor repertoires ranked between lymph nodes and nontumor tissue in diversity, with V and J gene preferences. Data fit most tumor T cells coming from lymph node, expanding in tumor.

This chain connects TRBV5-1 to TRBJ2-1; 12 bases line up with TRBD1. Sequencing was done on a sample of axillary lymph node tissue. The sequence was collected from a female donor with breast cancer. Some clones in this sample may be carry-over from other donors' samples. The CDR3 loop is CASSLDGTGGGNEQFF. CDR3 bases: TGCGCCAGCAGCTTGGATGGGACAGGGGGCGGCAATGAGCAGTTCTTC.